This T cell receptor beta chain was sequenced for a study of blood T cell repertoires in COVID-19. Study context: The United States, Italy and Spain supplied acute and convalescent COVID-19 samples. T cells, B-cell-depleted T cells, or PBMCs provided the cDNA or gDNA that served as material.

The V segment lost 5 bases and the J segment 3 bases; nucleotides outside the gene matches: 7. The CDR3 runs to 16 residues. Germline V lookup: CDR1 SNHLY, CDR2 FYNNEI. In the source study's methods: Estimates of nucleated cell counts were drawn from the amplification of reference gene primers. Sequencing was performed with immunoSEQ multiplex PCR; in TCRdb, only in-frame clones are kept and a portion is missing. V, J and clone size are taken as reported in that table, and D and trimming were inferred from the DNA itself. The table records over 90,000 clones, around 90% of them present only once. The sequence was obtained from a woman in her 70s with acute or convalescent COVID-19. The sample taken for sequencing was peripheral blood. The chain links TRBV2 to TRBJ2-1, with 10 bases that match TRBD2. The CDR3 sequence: CASSQIPSGGYNEQFF. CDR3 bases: TGTGCCAGCAGTCAGATTCCTAGCGGGGGCTACAATGAGCAGTTCTTC.